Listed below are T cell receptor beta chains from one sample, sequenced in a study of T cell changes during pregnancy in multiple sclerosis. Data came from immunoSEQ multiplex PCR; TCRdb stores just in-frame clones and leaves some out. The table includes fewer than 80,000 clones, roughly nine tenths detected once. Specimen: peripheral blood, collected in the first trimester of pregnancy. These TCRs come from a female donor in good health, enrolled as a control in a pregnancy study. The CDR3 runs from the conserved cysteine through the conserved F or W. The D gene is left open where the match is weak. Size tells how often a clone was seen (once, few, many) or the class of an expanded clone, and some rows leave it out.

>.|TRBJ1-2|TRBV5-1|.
CASSQRTNYGYTF
TGCGCCAGCAGTCAGCGAACAAACTATGGCTACACCTTC
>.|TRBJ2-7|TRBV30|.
CAWSVRRDSHEQYF
TGTGCCTGGAGTGTACGTCGAGATTCCCACGAGCAGTACTTC
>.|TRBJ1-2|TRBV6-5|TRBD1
CASRVQGVRGGYTF
TGTGCCAGCAGAGTACAGGGGGTACGGGGGGGCTACACCTTC
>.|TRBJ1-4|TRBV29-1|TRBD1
CSVGDRFNEKLFF
TGCAGCGTTGGGGACAGGTTTAATGAAAAACTGTTTTTT
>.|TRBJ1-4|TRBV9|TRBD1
CASSGAQGVNEKLFF
TGTGCCAGCAGCGGCGCCCAGGGGGTTAATGAAAAACTGTTTTTT
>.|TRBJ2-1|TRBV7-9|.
CASSLDSWSYEQFF
TGTGCCAGCAGCTTAGACTCCTGGAGCTATGAGCAGTTCTTC
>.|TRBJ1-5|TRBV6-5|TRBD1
CASSRDRGSGQPQHF
TGTGCCAGCAGCCGGGACAGGGGGTCTGGGCAGCCCCAGCATTTT
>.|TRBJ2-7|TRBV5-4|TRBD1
CASSLGQGSSYEQYF
TGTGCCAGCAGCTTGGGACAGGGTAGCTCCTACGAGCAGTACTTC
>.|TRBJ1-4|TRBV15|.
CATSGRGATNEKLFF
TGTGCCACCAGCGGGCGGGGGGCGACTAATGAAAAACTGTTTTTT
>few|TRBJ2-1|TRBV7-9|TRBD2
CASSLPPRLAGGYNEQFF
TGTGCCAGCAGCCTCCCTCCGCGACTAGCGGGAGGGTACAATGAGCAGTTCTTC
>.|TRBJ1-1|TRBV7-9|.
CASSHGTSGAFF
TGTGCCAGCAGCCACGGCACGTCGGGAGCTTTCTTT
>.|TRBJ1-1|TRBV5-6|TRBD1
CASSWPGQGDTEAFF
TGTGCCAGCAGCTGGCCGGGACAGGGAGACACTGAAGCTTTCTTT
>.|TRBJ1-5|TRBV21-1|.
CASEDSPNQPQHF
TGTGCCAGCGAGGACAGCCCGAATCAGCCCCAGCATTTT
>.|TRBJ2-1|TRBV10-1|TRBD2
CASSGSGSSYNEQFF
TGCGCCAGCAGTGGGAGCGGGAGCTCCTACAATGAGCAGTTCTTC
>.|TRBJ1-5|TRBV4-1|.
CASSNPSGQPQHF
TGCGCCAGCAGCAATCCATCAGGGCAGCCCCAGCATTTT
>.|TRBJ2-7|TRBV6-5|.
CASSRGHAGEQYF
TGTGCCAGCAGTAGGGGACACGCTGGCGAGCAGTACTTC
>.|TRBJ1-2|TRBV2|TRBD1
CASSYRGRDGYTF
TGTGCCAGCAGCTACAGGGGGCGGGATGGCTACACCTTC
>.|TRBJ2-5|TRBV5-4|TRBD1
CASSRDRETETQYF
TGTGCCAGCAGCAGGGACAGGGAGACGGAGACCCAGTACTTC
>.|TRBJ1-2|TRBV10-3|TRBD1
CAISETGARVNYGYTF
TGTGCCATCAGTGAAACAGGGGCGAGAGTAAACTATGGCTACACCTTC
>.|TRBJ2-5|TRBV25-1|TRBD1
CASSGWTGPKETQYF
TGTGCCAGCAGTGGTTGGACAGGGCCTAAGGAGACCCAGTACTTC
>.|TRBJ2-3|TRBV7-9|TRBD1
CASSFDRETDTQYF
TGTGCCAGCAGCTTTGACAGGGAGACAGATACGCAGTATTTT
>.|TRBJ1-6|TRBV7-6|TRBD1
CASRTGASPLHF
TGTGCCAGTAGGACAGGGGCTTCACCCCTCCACTTT
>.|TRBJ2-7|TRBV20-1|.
CSAPISGVQYF
TGCAGTGCTCCCATCTCGGGGGTCCAGTACTTC
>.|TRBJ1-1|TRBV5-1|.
CASSLDSALAFF
TGCGCCAGCAGCTTGGACAGTGCCCTGGCTTTCTTT
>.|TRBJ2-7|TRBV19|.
CASSIGQTSYEQYF
TGTGCCAGTAGTATTGGTCAGACTTCCTACGAGCAGTACTTC
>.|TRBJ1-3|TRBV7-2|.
CASSAQQGSGNTIYF
TGTGCCAGCAGCGCGCAACAGGGATCGGGAAACACCATATATTTT
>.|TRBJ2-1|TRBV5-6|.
CASSSGGPNEQFF
TGTGCCAGCAGCTCCGGGGGGCCCAATGAGCAGTTCTTC
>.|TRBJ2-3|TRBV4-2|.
CASSQDGGGRRTDTQYF
TGTGCCAGCAGCCAAGATGGGGGCGGCAGACGCACAGATACGCAGTATTTT
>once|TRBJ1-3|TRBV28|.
CASSLGQYSGNTIYF
TGTGCCAGCAGTTTGGGGCAGTACTCTGGAAACACCATATATTTT
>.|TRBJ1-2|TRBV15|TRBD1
CATSRGGQGIEGYTF
TGTGCCACCAGCAGAGGGGGACAGGGGATAGAGGGCTACACCTTC
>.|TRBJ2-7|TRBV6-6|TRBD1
CASSSTGTEQYF
TGTGCCAGCAGTTCGACAGGGACCGAGCAGTACTTC
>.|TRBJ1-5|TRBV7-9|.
CASSSTGEHQPQHF
TGTGCCAGCAGCTCGACGGGGGAGCACCAGCCCCAGCATTTT
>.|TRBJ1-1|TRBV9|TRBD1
CASSVVKGAVTEAFF
TGTGCCAGCAGCGTAGTCAAGGGGGCCGTCACTGAAGCTTTCTTT
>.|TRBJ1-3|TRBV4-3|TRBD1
CASSRDRVSRNTIYF
TGCGCCAGCAGCCGCGACAGGGTTTCTCGGAACACCATATATTTT
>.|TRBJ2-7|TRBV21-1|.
CASRARGLYAYEQYF
TGTGCCAGCCGGGCCAGGGGGCTGTATGCCTACGAGCAGTACTTC
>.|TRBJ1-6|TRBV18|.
CASSPNLRGATTSPLHF
TGTGCCAGCTCACCCAACCTCCGGGGGGCAACTACCTCACCCCTCCACTTT
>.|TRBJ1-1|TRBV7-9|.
CASSRVNTEAFF
TGTGCCAGCAGTCGGGTGAACACTGAAGCTTTCTTT
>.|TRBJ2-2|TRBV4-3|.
CASSQEVYILNTGELFF
TGCGCCAGCAGCCAAGAGGTGTACATCTTGAACACCGGGGAGCTGTTTTTT
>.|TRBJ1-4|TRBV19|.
CASSFAVGSNEKLFF
TGTGCCAGTAGTTTCGCCGTCGGGTCTAATGAAAAACTGTTTTTT
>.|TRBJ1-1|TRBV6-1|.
CASRTTGNTEAFF
TGTGCCAGCAGGACGACAGGGAACACTGAAGCTTTCTTT
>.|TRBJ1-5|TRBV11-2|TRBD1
CASSPRTGGPNQPQHF
TGTGCCAGCAGCCCACGGACAGGGGGACCGAATCAGCCCCAGCATTTT
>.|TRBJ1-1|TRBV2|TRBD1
CASSPGTGRNTEAFF
TGTGCCAGCAGCCCGGGGACAGGCAGGAACACTGAAGCTTTCTTT
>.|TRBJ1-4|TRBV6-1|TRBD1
CASSEATGQGGEKLFF
TGTGCCAGCAGTGAGGCCACGGGACAGGGCGGTGAAAAACTGTTTTTT
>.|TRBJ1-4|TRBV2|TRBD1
CASSRDREKLFF
TGTGCCAGCAGCCGGGACAGGGAAAAACTGTTTTTT
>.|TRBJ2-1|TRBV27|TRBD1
CASSFIRTGTLLRGEQFF
TGTGCCAGCAGTTTCATAAGGACAGGTACCTTGCTACGGGGTGAGCAGTTCTTC
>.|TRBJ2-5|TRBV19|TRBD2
CASSGETWEGPETQYF
TGTGCCAGTAGTGGCGAGACGTGGGAGGGCCCAGAGACCCAGTACTTC
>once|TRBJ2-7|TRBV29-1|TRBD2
CSVLGGGGGTYEQYF
TGCAGCGTTTTGGGGGGAGGCGGGGGAACCTACGAGCAGTACTTC
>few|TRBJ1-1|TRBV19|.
CASSSQGSTEAFF
TGTGCCAGTAGTTCACAGGGCTCCACTGAAGCTTTCTTT
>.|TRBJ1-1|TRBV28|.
CASSLWAGNTEAFF
TGTGCCAGCAGTTTATGGGCAGGGAACACTGAAGCTTTCTTT
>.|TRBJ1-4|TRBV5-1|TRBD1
CASSPLQGGDEKLFF
TGCGCCAGCAGCCCACTACAGGGGGGGGATGAAAAACTGTTTTTT
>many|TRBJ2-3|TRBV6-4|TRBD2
CASSSGGTDTQYF
TGTGCCAGCAGTAGCGGGGGCACAGATACGCAGTATTTT
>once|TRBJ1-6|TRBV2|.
CASSQAHLHF
TGTGCCAGCAGCCAGGCTCACCTCCACTTT